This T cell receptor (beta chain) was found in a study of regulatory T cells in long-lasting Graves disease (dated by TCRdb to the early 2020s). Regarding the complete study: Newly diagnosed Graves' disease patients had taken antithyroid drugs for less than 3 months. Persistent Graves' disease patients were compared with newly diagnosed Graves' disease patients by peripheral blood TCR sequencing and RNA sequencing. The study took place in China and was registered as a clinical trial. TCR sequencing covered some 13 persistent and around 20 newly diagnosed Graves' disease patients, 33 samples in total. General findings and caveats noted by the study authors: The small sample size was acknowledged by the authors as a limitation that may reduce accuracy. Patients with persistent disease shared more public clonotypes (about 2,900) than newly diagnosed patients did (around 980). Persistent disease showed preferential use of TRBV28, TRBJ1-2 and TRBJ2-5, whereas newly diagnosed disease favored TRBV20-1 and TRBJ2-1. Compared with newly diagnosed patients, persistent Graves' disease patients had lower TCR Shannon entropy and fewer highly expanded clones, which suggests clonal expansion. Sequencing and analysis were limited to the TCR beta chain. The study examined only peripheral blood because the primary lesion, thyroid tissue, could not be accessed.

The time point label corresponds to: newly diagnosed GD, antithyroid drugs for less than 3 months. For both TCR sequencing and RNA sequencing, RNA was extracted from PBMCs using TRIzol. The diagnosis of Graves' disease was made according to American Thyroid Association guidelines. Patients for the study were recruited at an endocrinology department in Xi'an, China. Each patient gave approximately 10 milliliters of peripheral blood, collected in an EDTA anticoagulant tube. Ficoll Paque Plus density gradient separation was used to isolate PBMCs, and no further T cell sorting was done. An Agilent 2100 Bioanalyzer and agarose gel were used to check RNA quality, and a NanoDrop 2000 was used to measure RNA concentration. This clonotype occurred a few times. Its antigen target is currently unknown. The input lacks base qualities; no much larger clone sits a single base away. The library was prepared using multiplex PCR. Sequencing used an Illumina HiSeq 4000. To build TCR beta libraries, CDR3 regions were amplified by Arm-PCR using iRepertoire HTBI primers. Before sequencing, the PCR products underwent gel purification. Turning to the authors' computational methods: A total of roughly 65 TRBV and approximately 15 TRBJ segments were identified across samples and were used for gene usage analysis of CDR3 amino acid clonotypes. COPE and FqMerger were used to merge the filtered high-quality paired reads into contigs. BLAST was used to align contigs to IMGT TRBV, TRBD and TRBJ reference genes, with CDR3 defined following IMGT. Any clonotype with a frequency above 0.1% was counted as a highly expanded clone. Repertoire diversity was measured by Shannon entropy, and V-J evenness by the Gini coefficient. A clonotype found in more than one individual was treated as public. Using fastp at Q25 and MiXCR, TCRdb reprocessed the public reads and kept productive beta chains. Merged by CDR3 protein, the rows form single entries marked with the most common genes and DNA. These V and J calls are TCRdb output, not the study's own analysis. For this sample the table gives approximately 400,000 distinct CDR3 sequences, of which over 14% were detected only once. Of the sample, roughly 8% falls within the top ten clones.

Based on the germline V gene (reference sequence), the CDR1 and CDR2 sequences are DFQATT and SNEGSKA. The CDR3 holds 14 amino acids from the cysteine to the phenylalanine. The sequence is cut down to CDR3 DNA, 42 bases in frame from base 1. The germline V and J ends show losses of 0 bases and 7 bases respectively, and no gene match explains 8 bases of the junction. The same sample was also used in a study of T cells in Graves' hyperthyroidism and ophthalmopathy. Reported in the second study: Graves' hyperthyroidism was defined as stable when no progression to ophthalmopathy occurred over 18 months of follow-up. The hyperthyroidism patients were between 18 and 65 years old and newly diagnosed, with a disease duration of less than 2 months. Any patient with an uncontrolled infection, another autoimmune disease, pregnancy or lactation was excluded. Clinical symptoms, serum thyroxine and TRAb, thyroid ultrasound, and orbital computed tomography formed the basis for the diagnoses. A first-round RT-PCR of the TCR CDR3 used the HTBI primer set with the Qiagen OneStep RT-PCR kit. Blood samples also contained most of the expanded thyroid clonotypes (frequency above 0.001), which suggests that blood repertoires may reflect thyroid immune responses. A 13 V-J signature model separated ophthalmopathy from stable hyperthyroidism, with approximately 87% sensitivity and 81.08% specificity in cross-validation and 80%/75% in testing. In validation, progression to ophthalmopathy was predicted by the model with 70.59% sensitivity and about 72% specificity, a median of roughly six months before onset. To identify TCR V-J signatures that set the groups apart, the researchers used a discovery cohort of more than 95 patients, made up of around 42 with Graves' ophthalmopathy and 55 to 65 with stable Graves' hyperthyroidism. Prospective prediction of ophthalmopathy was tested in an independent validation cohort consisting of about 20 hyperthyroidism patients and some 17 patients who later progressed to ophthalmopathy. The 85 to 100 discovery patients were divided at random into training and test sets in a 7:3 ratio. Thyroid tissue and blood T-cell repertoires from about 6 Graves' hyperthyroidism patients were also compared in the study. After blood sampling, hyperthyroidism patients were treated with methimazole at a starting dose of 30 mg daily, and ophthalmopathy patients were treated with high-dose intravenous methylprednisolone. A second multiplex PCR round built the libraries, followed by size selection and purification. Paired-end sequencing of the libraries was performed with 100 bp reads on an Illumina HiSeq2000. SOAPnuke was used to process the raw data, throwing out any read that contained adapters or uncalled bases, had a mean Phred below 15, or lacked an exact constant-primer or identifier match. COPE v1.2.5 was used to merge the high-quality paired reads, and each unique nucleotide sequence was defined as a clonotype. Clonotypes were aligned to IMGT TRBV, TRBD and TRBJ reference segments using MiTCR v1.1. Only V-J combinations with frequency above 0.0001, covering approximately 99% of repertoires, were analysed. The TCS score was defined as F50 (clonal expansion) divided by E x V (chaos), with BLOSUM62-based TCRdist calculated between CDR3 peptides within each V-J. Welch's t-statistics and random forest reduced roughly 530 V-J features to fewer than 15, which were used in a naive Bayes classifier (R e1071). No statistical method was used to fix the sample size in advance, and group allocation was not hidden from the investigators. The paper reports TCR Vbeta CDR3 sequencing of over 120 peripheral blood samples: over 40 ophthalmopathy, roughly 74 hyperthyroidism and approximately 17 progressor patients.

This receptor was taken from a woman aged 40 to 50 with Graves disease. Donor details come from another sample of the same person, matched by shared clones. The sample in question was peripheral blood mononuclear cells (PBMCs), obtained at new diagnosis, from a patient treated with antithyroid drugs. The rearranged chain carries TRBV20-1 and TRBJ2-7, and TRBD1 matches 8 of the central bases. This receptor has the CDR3 CSARDPRGQGEQYF. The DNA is TGCAGTGCTAGAGATCCCAGGGGGCAAGGGGAGCAGTACTTC.